Below are 16 T cell receptor beta chains sequenced from a single sample in a study of graft-versus-host responses after intestinal transplantation. Clones were sequenced by immunoSEQ multiplex PCR, and TCRdb holds only the in-frame ones, with some missing. The sample lists some 80,000 clones; around 93% were seen once. These receptors lack a known antigen. The material sequenced was unstimulated CD8+ T cells sorted from spleen or lymph node cells, taken before transplant. These receptors were collected from a human donor who was the organ donor for an intestinal transplant.

The gene calls are TRBV2 and TRBJ1-5; D call uncertain. Trimming left V 4 bases short and J 7 bases short, with 8 bases between. Germline CDR1 and CDR2: SNHLY and FYNNEI. The CDR3 runs to 12 residues. CDR3 protein: CASSATRQPQHF. The CDR3 DNA reads TGTGCCAGCAGTGCGACCCGACAGCCCCAGCATTTT.

The genes are TRBV13 and TRBJ2-3, with 8 bases matching TRBD2. The CDR3 length is 16 residues. Germline CDR1 PRHDT, CDR2 FYEKMQ (reference sequence). J was trimmed by 5 bases and V by 1 base; bases with no gene match: 8. Written as DNA, the CDR3 is TGTGCCAGCAGCTTAGCCCCCGGGACTAGTGTAGATACGCAGTATTTT. Protein: CASSLAPGTSVDTQYF.

The DNA of the CDR3 is TGCGCCAGCAGTGCAGGGGGCTTGGATCAGCCCCAGCATTTT. Translated: CASSAGGLDQPQHF. This chain connects TRBV4-1 to TRBJ1-5, with 8 positions matching TRBD1. Germline loops: CDR1 MGHRA, CDR2 YSYEKL. This CDR3 comprises 14 residues. J was trimmed by 5 bases and V by 6 bases; bases with no gene match: 6.

This chain uses TRBV7-3 with TRBJ2-1, with D maybe TRBD2 (7 bases). Germline V gene lookup returns CDR1 SGHTA and CDR2 FQGTGA. V lost 5 bases and J lost 2, with 19 bases in between. The CDR3 consists of 17 residues. DNA for the CDR3: TGTGCCAGCAGCATAGGGACTGGGGGGGCCCCCTACAATGAGCAGTTCTTC. Amino acid sequence: CASSIGTGGAPYNEQFF.

This clone was observed a few times. J is TRBJ2-7 and V is TRBV28; 7 bases align to TRBD1. Per germline, CDR1 MDHEN and CDR2 SYDVKM. This CDR3 is built from 15 residues. Losses at the gene ends were 3 bases for V and 1 base for J; bases not matched to a gene: 6. In DNA, the CDR3 is TGTGCCAGCAGTTTTTTGACAGGGAATTCCTACGAGCAGTACTTC. Its protein product is CASSFLTGNSYEQYF. The variable domain in full, with the rest retrieved from reference TRBV28 and TRBJ2-7, is DVKVTQSSRYLVKRTGEKVFLECVQDMDHENMFWYRQDPGLGLRLIYFSYDVKMKEKGDIPEGYSVSREKKERFSLILESASTNQTSMYLCASSFLTGNSYEQYFGPGTRLTVT.

V and J are TRBV7-6 and TRBJ1-1, with D tentatively TRBD1 (6 bases). The germline V gene has CDR1 SGHVS and CDR2 FNYEAQ. The V gene lost 5 bases and the J gene lost 1 base, with 11 bases spanning the gap. The CDR3 covers 14 residues. The CDR3 reads CASSPQGPNTEAFF. CDR3 bases: TGTGCCAGCAGCCCACAGGGTCCGAACACTGAAGCTTTCTTT.

The chain carries TRBV30 and TRBJ1-4; unclear D gene. Germline V gene sequence: CDR1 GTSNPN, CDR2 SVGIG (reference sequence). The CDR3 sequence is 16 residues long. The germline V and J ends were trimmed by 5 bases and 0 bases, with 16 bases remaining between them. In DNA form, the CDR3 reads TGTGCCTGGGACATGACACCGACCACAACTAATGAAAAACTGTTTTTT. Translating it yields CAWDMTPTTTNEKLFF. The variable domain in full, completed from reference TRBV30 and TRBJ1-4, reads SQTIHQWPATLVQPVGSPLSLECTVEGTSNPNLYWYRQAAGRGLQLLFYSVGIGQISSEVPQNLSASRPQDRQFILSSKKLLLSDSGFYLCAWDMTPTTTNEKLFFGSGTQLSVL.

The chain couples TRBV6-6 to TRBJ2-7, with D uncertain. In germline, CDR1 is MNHNY, CDR2 SVGAGI (reference sequence). The CDR3 has 16 residues. Trimming stripped 3 bases from V and 3 bases from J, with 18 bases between. This CDR3 reads CASSYEVGSASYEQYF. CDR3 bases: TGTGCCAGCAGTTATGAGGTGGGGTCAGCCAGCTACGAGCAGTACTTC.

CDR3 amino acids: CATSSGKLNAYEQYF. The DNA for the CDR3 is TGTGCCACCAGCAGCGGAAAACTGAACGCCTACGAGCAGTACTTC. This rearrangement joins TRBV15 to TRBJ2-7; D gene unclear. The CDR3 totals 15 residues. Germline lookup yields CDR1 LNHNV and CDR2 YYDKDF (reference sequence). The germline V and J ends were trimmed by 3 bases and 2 bases, with 14 bases remaining between them.

V usage is TRBV5-1 and J usage is TRBJ1-4, with D hard to call. The CDR3 sequence is 13 residues long. Trimming removed 0 bases from V and 4 bases from J, with 4 bases in between. The germline V gene has CDR1 SGHRS and CDR2 YFSETQ. The CDR3 region has the DNA TGCGCCAGCAGCTTGGATAATAATGAAAAACTGTTTTTT. Protein sequence: CASSLDNNEKLFF.

The chain is built from TRBV29-1 and TRBJ1-2, with 9 positions matching TRBD1. Trimming took 4 bases from V and 7 from J; bases not matched to a gene: 7. The CDR3 covers 13 residues. Germline loops: CDR1 SQVTM, CDR2 ANQGSEA. CDR3 sequence: CSVAAQGASGYTF. The CDR3, as DNA: TGCAGCGTTGCAGCACAGGGGGCAAGTGGCTACACCTTC.

This clone was recorded once. This sequence joins TRBV6-1 and TRBJ2-7, with D possibly being TRBD1 or TRBD2 (5 bases each). There are 15 residues in the CDR3. Germline CDR1 MNHNS, CDR2 SASEGT. Trimming stripped 6 bases from V and 4 bases from J, with 19 bases between. The CDR3 coding sequence is TGTGCCAGCAGCCGCCGGGACGTCACTCGTTACGAGCAGTACTTC. Translated: CASSRRDVTRYEQYF.

The rearrangement joins TRBV28 to TRBJ1-6; 9 positions agree with TRBD1. Germline V gene lookup returns CDR1 MDHEN and CDR2 SYDVKM. With V trimmed by 6 bases and J by 10 bases, 7 bases remained unmatched. The CDR3 length is 14 residues. The CDR3 protein is CASRPGTGISPLHF. CDR3 sequence (DNA): TGTGCCAGCAGACCAGGGACAGGGATCTCACCCCTCCACTTT.

The chain links TRBV9 to TRBJ1-2, with a tentative D call TRBD1 (6 bases). This CDR3 has 13 residues. The V gene lost 4 bases and the J gene lost 4 bases, with 11 bases spanning the gap. Germline CDR1 SGDLS, CDR2 YYNGEE. The CDR3 DNA sequence: TGTGCCAGCAGCTCTTCGGACAGCTATGGCTACACCTTC. This encodes CASSSSDSYGYTF.

The rearrangement uses TRBV5-3 and TRBJ2-2; D is possibly TRBD1 (6 bases). TRBV5-3 is placed among ORFs of uncertain function. The CDR3 loop spans 17 amino acids. The V end lost 4 bases, the J end lost 4 bases, and 20 bases lay between the germline ends. The CDR3 reads CARSRDLDRRSTGELFF. The DNA of the CDR3 is TGTGCCAGAAGCCGCGACTTAGACAGGCGCTCCACCGGGGAGCTGTTTTTT.

This sequence joins TRBV13 and TRBJ1-4, with D hard to call. V lost 7 bases to trimming and J lost 7 bases, with 10 bases between them. CDR1 PRHDT and CDR2 FYEKMQ come from the germline V gene (reference sequence). This CDR3 comprises 12 residues. The CDR3 sequence is CASTIWGEKLFF. DNA of the CDR3: TGTGCCAGCACGATCTGGGGTGAAAAACTGTTTTTT.